Each of the 15 T cell receptor beta chains below was sequenced from the same sample in a study of early T cells in non-severe SARS-CoV-2 infection (dated by TCRdb to the early 2020s). The library was made by 5' RACE. This sample was sequenced with a NextSeq 500. Clones were called with MiXCR by TCRdb after fastp trimmed the public reads at Q25, and only in-frame beta chains were retained. Entries are consolidated by CDR3 protein sequence, retaining the most common genes and DNA. This sample lists approximately 52,000 distinct CDR3 sequences; about 8.2% were detected once. In total, the top ten clones hold roughly 9.9% of the sample. The sequenced sample consisted of whole blood. The origin of the receptors is an adult who was a healthcare worker with PCR-confirmed SARS-CoV-2 infection or an uninfected control (not recorded which).

This clonotype has more than one count but fewer than ten. The chain couples TRBV5-1 to TRBJ2-5; TRBD1 is a possible D gene (5 bases). This CDR3 has 14 residues. V gave up 0 bases and J gave up 1 base, with 7 bases separating them. CDR1 and CDR2 from the germline V gene are SGHRS and YFSETQ. CDR3 coding DNA: TGCGCCAGCAGCTTGGGACAGCTCCAAGAGACCCAGTACTTC. Encoded protein: CASSLGQLQETQYF. The whole variable domain, remainder taken from reference TRBV5-1 and TRBJ2-5, is KAGVTQTPRYLIKTRGQQVTLSCSPISGHRSVSWYQQTPGQGLQFLFEYFSETQRNKGNFPGRFSGRQFSNSRSEMNVSTLELGDSALYLCASSLGQLQETQYFGPGTRLLVL.

This clonotype was seen more than once but under ten times. The chain recombines TRBV7-3 with TRBJ2-3; 9 bases are shared with TRBD2. J lost 5 bases, V lost 3 bases, and 3 bases had no gene match. CDR1 and CDR2 (germline): SGHTA, FQGTGA. The CDR3 totals 14 residues. The CDR3 region is CASSFSGGEDTQYF. The CDR3, as DNA: TGTGCCAGCAGCTTTAGCGGGGGCGAAGATACGCAGTATTTT.

The table lists this clonotype with a few counts. This rearrangement joins TRBV4-2 to TRBJ1-2; TRBD1 aligns across 7 bases. Trimming at V came to 0 bases and at J to 5 bases, leaving 6 bases not matched to a gene. There are 15 residues in the CDR3. The germline CDR1 and CDR2 sequences are LGHNA and YNFKEQ. The CDR3: CASSQEVDRVYGYTF. Here the CDR3 DNA reads TGTGCCAGCAGCCAAGAGGTAGACAGGGTTTATGGCTACACCTTC.

This clonotype has a handful of counts. The chain is built from TRBV28 and TRBJ2-4, with 7 bases that match TRBD1. The length of the CDR3 is 18 residues. Germline V lookup: CDR1 MDHEN, CDR2 SYDVKM. V lost 10 bases and J lost 0; bases outside the gene matches: 18. CDR3 coding DNA: TGTGCCACCCTACCGGGACAGCCAGCGATAATAGCCAAAAACATTCAGTACTTC. This sequence encodes CATLPGQPAIIAKNIQYF.

This clonotype was found a few times. The rearrangement links TRBV7-6 to TRBJ2-6; TRBD2 might be the D (6 bases). The CDR3 is 15 amino acids. Germline V gene lookup returns CDR1 SGHVS and CDR2 FNYEAQ. V lost 10 bases and J lost 1, with 14 bases in between. The CDR3 nucleotides are TGTGCCACCCAATCGGGGGAATCTGGGGCCAACGTCCTGACTTTC. Protein product: CATQSGESGANVLTF.

The sample holds a few counts of this clonotype. This chain uses TRBV18 with TRBJ1-1; 12 bases are a match to TRBD1. The CDR3 is made up of 16 amino acids. Germline values: CDR1 KGHSH, CDR2 LQKENI. J gave up 6 bases and V 7 bases, and 12 bases lay outside the gene matches. The CDR3 reads CASYPGTGGQGSEAFF. The CDR3 nucleotides are TGTGCCAGCTACCCCGGGACAGGGGGCCAGGGGTCTGAAGCTTTCTTT. The full variable domain, in which reference TRBV18 and TRBJ1-1 provide the parts outside the CDR3, is NAGVMQNPRHLVRRRGQEARLRCSPMKGHSHVYWYRQLPEEGLKFMVYLQKENIIDESGMPKERFSAEFPKEGPSILRIQQVVRGDSAAYFCASYPGTGGQGSEAFFGQGTRLTVV.

This clonotype is medium-sized. This rearrangement joins TRBV5-1 to TRBJ2-3; the D is unclear. This CDR3 contains 13 residues. V lost 6 bases, J lost 6 bases, and 14 bases lay in between. Germline CDR1 is SGHRS and CDR2 is YFSETQ. CDR3 amino acids: CASNKQTADTQYF. The DNA for the CDR3 is TGCGCCAGCAATAAGCAAACGGCTGATACGCAGTATTTT.

The chain recombines TRBV6-2 or TRBV6-3 with TRBJ1-5, with TRBD1 matching over 8 bases. The CDR3 runs 13 residues. Germline V gene sequence: CDR1 MNHEY, CDR2 SVGEGT. V lost 2 bases and J lost 8; bases outside the gene matches: 2. CDR3 sequence: CASSYGTGKPQHF. CDR3 nucleotides: TGTGCCAGCAGTTACGGGACAGGCAAGCCCCAGCATTTT.

This clonotype was counted between two and nine times. At one end, the junction sequence differs from germline, possibly due to a read error. The V and J genes are TRBV7-7 and TRBJ2-5; 8 nucleotides match TRBD2. Germline V lookup: CDR1 SSHAT, CDR2 FNYEAQ (reference sequence). The CDR3 has 14 amino acids. In DNA form, the CDR3 reads TGTGCTAGCAGCTCCCGAGGCGGGAGGGAGACCCAGTACTTC. Its protein is CASSSRGGRETQYF.

The CDR3 protein is CASSRPTSGRMNEQFF. CDR3 nucleotide sequence: TGTGCCAGCAGCCGCCCGACTAGCGGGAGGATGAATGAGCAGTTCTTC. The rearrangement joins TRBV7-9 to TRBJ2-1; TRBD2 matches 13 bases. The V and J ends lost 5 bases and 7 bases, in that order; junction bases with no gene match: 8. The CDR3 totals 16 residues. Per germline, CDR1 SEHNR and CDR2 FQNEAQ (reference sequence).

This clonotype was observed at least ten times. The rearrangement links TRBV5-1 to TRBJ1-1; no firm D call. The CDR3 runs to 14 residues. Germline CDR1 and CDR2: SGHRS and YFSETQ. Trimming cost V 1 base and J 4 bases, with 11 bases left between them. DNA of the CDR3: TGCGCCAGCAGCTTGCTTGCCGGTAGCACTGAAGCTTTCTTT. It translates to CASSLLAGSTEAFF.

This clonotype turned up a few times. This chain joins TRBV29-1 and TRBJ2-1; the match to TRBD1 covers 7 bases. CDR1 and CDR2 from the germline V gene are SQVTM and ANQGSEA. CDR3 length equals 15 residues. Germline trimming cut 6 bases from V and 7 bases from J; bases unmatched to any gene: 15. CDR3 residues: CSVEHRDRYQNEQFF. CDR3 nucleotides: TGCAGCGTCGAACATCGGGACAGATATCAGAATGAGCAGTTCTTC.

The chain links TRBV5-4 to TRBJ1-2; TRBD1 agrees at 7 bases. Unmatched junction bases numbered 9, after V lost 2 bases and J lost 8 bases. The CDR3 is 14 amino acids. Germline values: CDR1 SGHNT, CDR2 YYREEE (reference sequence). Here the CDR3 reads CASSFDSHRGGYTF. Written as DNA, the CDR3 is TGTGCCAGCAGCTTTGACAGTCACAGGGGAGGCTACACCTTC.

This clonotype has a handful of counts. The rearrangement joins TRBV28 to TRBJ1-2, with D perhaps TRBD1 (6 bases). V was pared by 6 bases and J by 5 bases, with 19 bases between. The CDR3 extends over 15 amino acids. Per germline, CDR1 MDHEN and CDR2 SYDVKM. The CDR3 region has the DNA TGTGCCAGCAGCCCTGGGGGCGCCAGGGTATATGGCTACACCTTC. This codes for CASSPGGARVYGYTF.

V usage is TRBV5-4 and J usage is TRBJ2-7, with no clear D. CDR3 length equals 12 residues. From germline, CDR1 is SGHNT and CDR2 YYREEE (reference sequence). Trimming took 6 bases from V and 3 from J, leaving 10 bases between them. The CDR3 nucleotides read TGTGCCAGCACCCAGAGAGGCTACGAGCAGTACTTC. Protein sequence: CASTQRGYEQYF.